These T cell receptor beta chains were read from a single sample in a study of beta chain features in type 1 diabetes. Sequencing used immunoSEQ multiplex PCR; TCRdb keeps in-frame clones, though not all of them. The sample lists nearly 250,000 clones, more than 65% occurring once. The specimen sequenced was naive CD4+ T cells from blood. These receptors were obtained from a man younger than 40 in good health. Each CDR3 is given with its conserved first and last residue. D genes are given only for firm matches. Not all rows give a size; the values are once, few, many and, for expanded clones, a class.

J gene: TRBJ2-7
clone size: .
D gene: .
V gene: TRBV11-2
CDR3 DNA: TGTGCCAGCAGCCTTAGTCGGAACCTTCCCGAGCAGTACTTC
CDR3 protein: CASSLSRNLPEQYF

J gene: TRBJ2-6
clone size: few
D gene: .
V gene: TRBV10-3
CDR3 DNA: TGTGCCATCAGTGAGGGACCCTCTGGGGCCAACGTCCTGACTTTC
CDR3 protein: CAISEGPSGANVLTF

J gene: TRBJ2-3
clone size: .
D gene: .
V gene: TRBV13
CDR3 DNA: TGTGCCAGCAGCTTAGAACCTGATGGTACGCAGTATTTT
CDR3 protein: CASSLEPDGTQYF

J gene: TRBJ1-1
clone size: few
D gene: .
V gene: TRBV29-1
CDR3 DNA: TGCAGCGTTGTTCAGGGTGACACTGAAGCTTTCTTT
CDR3 protein: CSVVQGDTEAFF

J gene: TRBJ2-2
clone size: .
D gene: .
V gene: TRBV14
CDR3 DNA: TGTGCCAGCAGCCCGAGGGACACCTCGAACACCGGGGAGCTGTTTTTT
CDR3 protein: CASSPRDTSNTGELFF

J gene: TRBJ1-2
clone size: few
D gene: .
V gene: TRBV30
CDR3 DNA: TGTGCCTGGAGCCCCCCGGCAGGGAATCTTTTC
CDR3 protein: CAWSPPAGNLF

J gene: TRBJ2-5
clone size: few
D gene: TRBD1
V gene: TRBV30
CDR3 DNA: TGTGCCCAATCTCCGGGACAGCCAGAGACCCAGTACTTC
CDR3 protein: CAQSPGQPETQYF

J gene: TRBJ2-7
clone size: .
D gene: .
V gene: TRBV15
CDR3 DNA: TGTGCCACCACGGACGGGTCTGAGGACGAGCAGTACTTC
CDR3 protein: CATTDGSEDEQYF

J gene: TRBJ2-1
clone size: .
D gene: .
V gene: TRBV13
CDR3 DNA: TGTGCCAGCAGCTTGGGATATCCCGACAATGAGCAGTTCTTC
CDR3 protein: CASSLGYPDNEQFF

J gene: TRBJ2-5
clone size: .
D gene: TRBD2
V gene: TRBV5-6
CDR3 DNA: TGTGCCAGCAGCCCAATACCTAGCGGTAAGGGGCAAGAGACCCAGTACTTC
CDR3 protein: CASSPIPSGKGQETQYF

J gene: TRBJ1-1
clone size: .
D gene: .
V gene: TRBV30
CDR3 DNA: TGTGCCTGGAGTGTAAGTCCAGGTCACACTGAAGCTTTCTTT
CDR3 protein: CAWSVSPGHTEAFF

J gene: TRBJ2-3
clone size: .
D gene: TRBD2
V gene: TRBV15
CDR3 DNA: TGTGCCACCAGCAGAGTCGGACTAGCGGCGACGATCACAGATACGCAGTATTTT
CDR3 protein: CATSRVGLAATITDTQYF

J gene: TRBJ1-6
clone size: once
D gene: .
V gene: TRBV30
CDR3 DNA: TGTGCCTGGAGTGCCGGTTCACCCCTCCACTTT
CDR3 protein: CAWSAGSPLHF

J gene: TRBJ1-1
clone size: .
D gene: .
V gene: TRBV7-9
CDR3 DNA: TGTGCCAGCAGCCCAGGGCGAGGGGCAAACACTGAAGCTTTCTTT
CDR3 protein: CASSPGRGANTEAFF

J gene: TRBJ1-5
clone size: few
D gene: .
V gene: TRBV7-2
CDR3 DNA: TGTGCCAGCAGCTTAGAGGGTTATAGCAATCAGCCCCAGCATTTT
CDR3 protein: CASSLEGYSNQPQHF

J gene: TRBJ2-7
clone size: .
D gene: .
V gene: TRBV11-2
CDR3 DNA: TGTGCCAGCAGCCACGGGACGGCATACGAGCAGTACTTC
CDR3 protein: CASSHGTAYEQYF

J gene: TRBJ1-5
clone size: .
D gene: .
V gene: TRBV30
CDR3 DNA: TGTGCCTGGAGTGCAGAAGGTCAGCCCCAGCATTTT
CDR3 protein: CAWSAEGQPQHF

J gene: TRBJ2-5
clone size: once
D gene: .
V gene: TRBV10-3
CDR3 DNA: TGTGCCGCCCACAGGGATAAAGGAGAGACCCAGTACTTC
CDR3 protein: CAAHRDKGETQYF

J gene: TRBJ1-2
clone size: .
D gene: TRBD1
V gene: TRBV30
CDR3 DNA: TGTGCCTGGAGTACCGGACAGGGGCGCTATGGCTACACCTTC
CDR3 protein: CAWSTGQGRYGYTF

J gene: TRBJ1-1
clone size: .
D gene: .
V gene: TRBV30
CDR3 DNA: TGTGCCTGGAGTGGGGGGACCGGTGAAGCTTTCTTT
CDR3 protein: CAWSGGTGEAFF

J gene: TRBJ2-3
clone size: .
D gene: TRBD2
V gene: TRBV4-2
CDR3 DNA: TGTGCCAGCAGCCAAGGACTAGCGGGCAGCACAGATACGCAGTATTTT
CDR3 protein: CASSQGLAGSTDTQYF

J gene: TRBJ2-5
clone size: .
D gene: .
V gene: TRBV29-1
CDR3 DNA: TGCAGCGTTGAAAGGGGCGGCGAGACCCAGTACTTC
CDR3 protein: CSVERGGETQYF

J gene: TRBJ2-1
clone size: .
D gene: TRBD2
V gene: TRBV6-5
CDR3 DNA: TGTGCCAGCAGTCCTCTAGCGGGAGTCTTCAATGAGCAGTTCTTC
CDR3 protein: CASSPLAGVFNEQFF

J gene: TRBJ2-1
clone size: .
D gene: .
V gene: TRBV5-4
CDR3 DNA: TGTGCCAGCAGCCCTCCGAGAGGGTATGAGCAGTTCTTC
CDR3 protein: CASSPPRGYEQFF

J gene: TRBJ2-5
clone size: .
D gene: TRBD2
V gene: TRBV9
CDR3 DNA: TGTGCCAGCAGCGCCTCGGGGGGGCGGCAAGAGACCCAGTACTTC
CDR3 protein: CASSASGGRQETQYF

J gene: TRBJ2-3
clone size: .
D gene: .
V gene: TRBV2
CDR3 DNA: TGTGCCAGCAGCCGGGACTGGAGCCTTAGCACAGATACGCAGTATTTT
CDR3 protein: CASSRDWSLSTDTQYF

J gene: TRBJ1-1
clone size: .
D gene: .
V gene: TRBV29-1
CDR3 DNA: TGCAGCGTTGTGGGTCAGGGTGGCGGCACTGAAGCTTTCTTT
CDR3 protein: CSVVGQGGGTEAFF

J gene: TRBJ2-1
clone size: .
D gene: .
V gene: TRBV25-1
CDR3 DNA: TGTGCCAGCAGTGAATATAAAGATTACAATGAGCAGTTCTTC
CDR3 protein: CASSEYKDYNEQFF

J gene: TRBJ1-1
clone size: .
D gene: TRBD1
V gene: TRBV30
CDR3 DNA: TGTGCCTGGTCCCGGGACAGTCTGAACACTGAAGCTTTCTTT
CDR3 protein: CAWSRDSLNTEAFF

J gene: TRBJ1-1
clone size: once
D gene: .
V gene: TRBV30
CDR3 DNA: TGTGCCTGGATCGGACCTGAAGCTTTCTTT
CDR3 protein: CAWIGPEAFF

J gene: TRBJ1-1
clone size: few
D gene: .
V gene: TRBV30
CDR3 DNA: TGTGCCTGGAGACTAGCGGAGACTGAAGCTTTCTTT
CDR3 protein: CAWRLAETEAFF

J gene: TRBJ2-1
clone size: .
D gene: .
V gene: TRBV30
CDR3 DNA: TGTGCCTGGAGTTCCGGGGACCCTCGGGATGAGCAGTTCTTC
CDR3 protein: CAWSSGDPRDEQFF

J gene: TRBJ2-1
clone size: .
D gene: .
V gene: TRBV7-2
CDR3 DNA: TGTGCCAGCACCGATCCCTTCCGGGATGAGCAGTTCTTC
CDR3 protein: CASTDPFRDEQFF

J gene: TRBJ2-2
clone size: .
D gene: .
V gene: TRBV2
CDR3 DNA: TGTGCCAGCAGGGCCGCCGACGGGAACACCGGGGAGCTGTTTTTT
CDR3 protein: CASRAADGNTGELFF

J gene: TRBJ2-7
clone size: .
D gene: TRBD2
V gene: TRBV4-3
CDR3 DNA: TGCGCCAGCAGCCAAGATGTCCAGCGGGAAACCTACGAGCAGTACTTC
CDR3 protein: CASSQDVQRETYEQYF

J gene: TRBJ2-3
clone size: once
D gene: .
V gene: TRBV2
CDR3 DNA: TGTGCCAGCAGTGGGGCGGGTACAGATACGCAGTATTTT
CDR3 protein: CASSGAGTDTQYF

J gene: TRBJ2-7
clone size: once
D gene: .
V gene: TRBV7-9
CDR3 DNA: TGTGCCAGCAGCCCAAGTGGGGGTTTCTACGAGCAGTACTTC
CDR3 protein: CASSPSGGFYEQYF

J gene: TRBJ1-6
clone size: few
D gene: .
V gene: TRBV30
CDR3 DNA: TGTGCCTGGAGCCGGACCGTTGCACCCCTCCACTTT
CDR3 protein: CAWSRTVAPLHF

J gene: TRBJ1-1
clone size: .
D gene: .
V gene: TRBV29-1
CDR3 DNA: TGCAGCGTTGGGAAAAGACTCATGAACACTGAAGCTTTCTTT
CDR3 protein: CSVGKRLMNTEAFF

J gene: TRBJ2-4
clone size: few
D gene: .
V gene: TRBV6-6
CDR3 DNA: TGTGCCAGCAGTTATTCCCACAGGGAAAACATTCAGTACTTC
CDR3 protein: CASSYSHRENIQYF

J gene: TRBJ2-1
clone size: .
D gene: .
V gene: TRBV11-2
CDR3 DNA: TGTGCCAGCAGCTTAGGTCGGGTTAGCAATGAGCAGTTCTTC
CDR3 protein: CASSLGRVSNEQFF